Listed below are T cell receptor beta chains from one sample, sequenced in a study of OX40 agonist ivuxolimab in advanced cancers. Only in-frame clones appear in the TCRdb table, and some are missing; sequencing was by immunoSEQ multiplex PCR. The data show roughly 50,000 clones, around 89% seen once. The source material was CD4+ or CD8+ T cells sorted from blood, sampled in a trial of the OX40 agonist ivuxolimab. The receptors were sampled from an adult with an advanced solid tumor such as melanoma, head and neck, liver or kidney cancer. Each CDR3 is given without its conserved first and last residue. The D gene is left open where the match is weak.

ASSYGRVSYEQY	-	TRBV6-6	-
SVRVGTSGRETQY	TRBJ2-5	TRBV29-1	TRBD2
ASSGRTSGRNTDTQY	TRBJ2-3	TRBV6-4	TRBD2
ASSSPGGGTYEQY	TRBJ2-7	TRBV28	TRBD2
ASSLYTGGRNTEAF	TRBJ1-1	TRBV5-1	TRBD1
ASSFGVDEQY	TRBJ2-7	TRBV11-2	-
ASSLEPRTEAF	TRBJ1-1	TRBV7-2	-
ASSLRGQGAFDEQF	TRBJ2-1	TRBV19	TRBD1
ASKVADNQPQH	TRBJ1-5	TRBV19	-
AWSKNNEQF	TRBJ2-1	TRBV30	-
ATSARDRGANVLT	TRBJ2-6	TRBV15	TRBD1
AISAGYGNTIY	TRBJ1-3	TRBV10-3	-
ASSPTSSGNTIY	TRBJ1-3	TRBV18	-
ASRTQRGGEYEQY	TRBJ2-7	TRBV5-1	TRBD2
SVEIFSNEQY	TRBJ2-7	TRBV29-1	-
ASTRDTASSPLH	TRBJ1-6	TRBV6-5	-
ASSPPAVGGREQY	TRBJ2-7	TRBV18	-
ASSYVGINTEAF	TRBJ1-1	TRBV6-5	-
ASSYGLVMNTEAF	TRBJ1-1	TRBV5-5	-
ASSIGQVNVNNSPLH	TRBJ1-6	TRBV5-1	TRBD1
ASSPGQRIDSQPQH	TRBJ1-5	TRBV18	-
ASSHMSPQH	TRBJ1-5	TRBV28	-
ASSPQGSQETQY	TRBJ2-5	TRBV4-1	-
ASSLAPSGTSYNEQF	TRBJ2-1	TRBV7-2	TRBD2
ASSIEARTGAMNTEAF	TRBJ1-1	TRBV19	TRBD1
ASSIAGATYNEQF	TRBJ2-1	TRBV5-1	TRBD2
ASSFRQGPNYGYT	TRBJ1-2	TRBV27	TRBD1
ASKQLMNTEAF	TRBJ1-1	TRBV28	-
ASSSGFTGNSNQPQH	TRBJ1-5	TRBV19	-
ASSLGSGRGVLDTQY	TRBJ2-3	TRBV7-2	TRBD2
ASSRAEGEKLF	TRBJ1-4	TRBV5-6	-
ASSLASLAGGYEQY	TRBJ2-7	TRBV5-5	TRBD2
ASIRAGGIGEQY	-	TRBV6-1	TRBD2
ASSLEGQGFEKLF	TRBJ1-4	TRBV11-2	-
AGGVGGTDTQY	TRBJ2-3	TRBV30	TRBD2
ASTVLNAYNEQF	TRBJ2-1	TRBV2	-
AWRGRRNTEAF	TRBJ1-1	TRBV30	-
ASTEGQHNEKLF	TRBJ1-4	TRBV2	TRBD1
ASSLTYTYEQY	TRBJ2-7	TRBV2	-
ASRRRAGAGEKLF	TRBJ1-4	TRBV2	-
ASSLAVGAYNEQF	TRBJ2-1	TRBV7-6	-
ASSEGSGVWETQY	TRBJ2-5	TRBV6-1	-
ASSIAGEDTDTQY	TRBJ2-3	TRBV6-5	TRBD2
ASSLAQGAGNTIY	TRBJ1-3	TRBV28	TRBD1
ASSSGGDRSNQPQH	TRBJ1-5	TRBV18	TRBD1
ASSELGGAGELF	TRBJ2-2	TRBV7-9	TRBD2
ASSQGPTYNTEAF	TRBJ1-1	TRBV4-1	-
ASSPAPGVNEKLF	TRBJ1-4	TRBV5-1	-
ASSPGTNTDTQY	TRBJ2-3	TRBV28	TRBD2
ASSPRQADSGNTIY	TRBJ1-3	TRBV18	-
ASSLDRPTEAF	TRBJ1-1	TRBV28	-
ASSSRGYEQY	TRBJ2-7	TRBV6-5	-
ASSIGGQGRETQY	TRBJ2-5	TRBV19	TRBD1